This T cell receptor (beta chain) derives from a study of cytomegalovirus exposure and HLA in healthy donors. Overall study: Earlier, about 180 million T cells were analyzed, and fewer than 120 million unique TCR beta sequences were found among them. For the 300 to 400 genotyped donors, approximately 83% fell within the Caucasian-associated ancestry cluster.

With respect to this clone: What it binds is unknown.

Study-level results: Exclusion as indistinguishable affected some V segments, including TRBV6-2 and TRBV6-3.

The V end lost 3 bases, the J end lost 2 bases, and 17 bases lay between the germline ends. The CDR3 spans 17 residues. Germline V CDR1 and CDR2: SEHNR, FQNEAQ (reference sequence). As for the donors, each was a healthy bone marrow donor. The PCR ran on 60 Vbeta and 13 Jbeta primers. Produced via immunoSEQ multiplex PCR; TCRdb's table is partial and in-frame only. The sample holds around 130,000 clones, 80% to 85% seen once. The source of this sequence is a boy aged 5 to 17 in good health and CMV-seronegative. Input material: PBMCs. V and J are TRBV7-9 and TRBJ2-1; D might be TRBD2 (6 bases). Here the CDR3 DNA reads TGTGCCAGCAGCTTCCCGCTGAGGGAGGTAGCCTACAATGAGCAGTTCTTC. Protein product: CASSFPLREVAYNEQFF.